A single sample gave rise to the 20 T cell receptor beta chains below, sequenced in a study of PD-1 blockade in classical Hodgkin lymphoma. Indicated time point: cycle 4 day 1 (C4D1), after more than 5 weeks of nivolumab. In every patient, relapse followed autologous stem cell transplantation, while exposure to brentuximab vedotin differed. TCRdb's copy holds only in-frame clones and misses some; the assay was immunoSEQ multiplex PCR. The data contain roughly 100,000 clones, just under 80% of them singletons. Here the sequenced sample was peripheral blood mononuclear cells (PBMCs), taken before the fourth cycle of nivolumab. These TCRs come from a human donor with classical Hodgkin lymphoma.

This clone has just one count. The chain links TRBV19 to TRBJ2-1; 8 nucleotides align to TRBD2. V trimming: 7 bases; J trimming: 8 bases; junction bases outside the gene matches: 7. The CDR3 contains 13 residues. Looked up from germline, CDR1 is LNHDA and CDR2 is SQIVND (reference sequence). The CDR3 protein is CASTRTSRDEQFF. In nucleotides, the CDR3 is TGTGCCAGTACCCGGACTAGCCGGGATGAGCAGTTCTTC. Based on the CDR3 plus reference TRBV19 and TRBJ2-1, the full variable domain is DGGITQSPKYLFRKEGQNVTLSCEQNLNHDAMYWYRQDPGQGLRLIYYSQIVNDFQKGDIAEGYSVSREKKESFPLTVTSAQKNPTAFYLCASTRTSRDEQFFGPGTRLTVL.

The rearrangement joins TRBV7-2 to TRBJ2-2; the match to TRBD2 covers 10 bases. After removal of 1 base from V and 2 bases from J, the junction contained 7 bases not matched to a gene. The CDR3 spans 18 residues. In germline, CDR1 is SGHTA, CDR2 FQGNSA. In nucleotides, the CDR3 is TGTGCCAGCAGCTTAGAGCTAGCGGGGGCCTCTAACACCGGGGAGCTGTTTTTT. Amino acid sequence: CASSLELAGASNTGELFF. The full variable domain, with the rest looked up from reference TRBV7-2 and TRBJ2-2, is GAGVSQSPSNKVTEKGKDVELRCDPISGHTALYWYRQSLGQGLEFLIYFQGNSAPDKSGLPSDRFSAERTGGSVSTLTIQRTQQEDSAVYLCASSLELAGASNTGELFFGEGSRLTVL.

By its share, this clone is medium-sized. CDR3: CASTTTGGAGGYTF. The CDR3 bases are TGTGCCAGCACCACTACAGGGGGCGCGGGTGGCTACACCTTC. The gene calls are TRBV9 and TRBJ1-2, with 9 bases matching TRBD1. This CDR3 spans 14 amino acids. The V segment lost 6 bases and the J segment 7 bases; nucleotides outside the gene matches: 10. CDR1 and CDR2 from the germline V gene are SGDLS and YYNGEE. The full variable domain, with the rest looked up from reference TRBV9 and TRBJ1-2, is DSGVTQTPKHLITATGQRVTLRCSPRSGDLSVYWYQQSLDQGLQFLIQYYNGEERAKGNILERFSAQQFPDLHSELNLSSLELGDSALYFCASTTTGGAGGYTFGSGTRLTVV.

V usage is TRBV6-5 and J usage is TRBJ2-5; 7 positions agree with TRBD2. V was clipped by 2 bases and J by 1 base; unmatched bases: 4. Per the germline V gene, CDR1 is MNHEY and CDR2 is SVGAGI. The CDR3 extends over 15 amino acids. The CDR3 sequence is CASSYKASGQETQYF. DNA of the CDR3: TGTGCCAGCAGTTACAAGGCTAGCGGCCAAGAGACCCAGTACTTC.

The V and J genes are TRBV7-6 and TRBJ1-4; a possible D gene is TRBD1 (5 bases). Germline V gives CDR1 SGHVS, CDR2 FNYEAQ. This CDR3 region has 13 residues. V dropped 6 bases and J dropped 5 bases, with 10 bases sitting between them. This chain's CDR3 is CASSSGLNEKLFF. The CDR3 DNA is TGTGCCAGCAGTTCGGGGCTAAATGAAAAACTGTTTTTT.

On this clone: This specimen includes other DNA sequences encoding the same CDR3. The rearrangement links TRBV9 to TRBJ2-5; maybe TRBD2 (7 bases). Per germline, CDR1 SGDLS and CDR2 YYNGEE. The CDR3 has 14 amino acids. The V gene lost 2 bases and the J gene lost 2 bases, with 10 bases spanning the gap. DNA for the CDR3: TGTGCCAGCAGCGTGGGGGGGGCTCAAGAGACCCAGTACTTC. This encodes CASSVGGAQETQYF.

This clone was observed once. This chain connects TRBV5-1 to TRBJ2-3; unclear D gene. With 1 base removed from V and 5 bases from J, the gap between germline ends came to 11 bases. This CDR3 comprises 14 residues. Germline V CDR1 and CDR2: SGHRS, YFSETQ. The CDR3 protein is CASSLLELGDTQYF. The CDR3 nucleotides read TGCGCCAGCAGCTTGTTGGAATTGGGAGATACGCAGTATTTT.

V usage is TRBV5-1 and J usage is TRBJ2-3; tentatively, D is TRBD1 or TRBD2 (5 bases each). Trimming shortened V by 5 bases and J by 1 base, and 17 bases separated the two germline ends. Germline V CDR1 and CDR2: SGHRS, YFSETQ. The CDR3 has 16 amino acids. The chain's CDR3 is CASSSGPSLGTDTQYF. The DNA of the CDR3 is TGCGCCAGCAGTTCGGGACCATCGCTGGGCACAGATACGCAGTATTTT.

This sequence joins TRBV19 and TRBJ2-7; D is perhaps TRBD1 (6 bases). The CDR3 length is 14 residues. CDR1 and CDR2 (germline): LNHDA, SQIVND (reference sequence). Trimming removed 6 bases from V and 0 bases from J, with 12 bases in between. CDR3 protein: CASRLTGTSYEQYF. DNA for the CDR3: TGTGCCAGTAGGTTGACAGGAACCTCCTACGAGCAGTACTTC.

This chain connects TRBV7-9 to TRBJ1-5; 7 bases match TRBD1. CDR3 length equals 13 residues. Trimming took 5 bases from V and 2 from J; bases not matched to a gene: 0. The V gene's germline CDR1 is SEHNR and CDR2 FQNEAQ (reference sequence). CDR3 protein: CASSGTGNQPQHF. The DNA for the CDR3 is TGTGCCAGCAGCGGGACAGGCAATCAGCCCCAGCATTTT.

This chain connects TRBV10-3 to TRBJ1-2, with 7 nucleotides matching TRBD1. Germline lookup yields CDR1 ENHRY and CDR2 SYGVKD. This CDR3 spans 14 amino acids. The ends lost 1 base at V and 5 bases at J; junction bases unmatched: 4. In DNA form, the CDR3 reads TGTGCCATCAGTGAGTTTGAGGGGGCATATGGCTACACCTTC. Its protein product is CAISEFEGAYGYTF.

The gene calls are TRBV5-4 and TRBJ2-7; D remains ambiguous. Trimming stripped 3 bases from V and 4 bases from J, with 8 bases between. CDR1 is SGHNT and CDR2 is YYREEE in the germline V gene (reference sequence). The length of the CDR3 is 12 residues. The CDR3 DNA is TGTGCCAGCAGCTGGGGATTTTACGAGCAGTACTTC. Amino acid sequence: CASSWGFYEQYF.

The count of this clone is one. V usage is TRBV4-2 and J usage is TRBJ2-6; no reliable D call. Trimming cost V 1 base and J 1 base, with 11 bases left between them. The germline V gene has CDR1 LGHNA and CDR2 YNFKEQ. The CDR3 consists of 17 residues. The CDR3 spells CASSQGVAGSGANVLTF. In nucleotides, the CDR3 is TGTGCCAGCAGCCAAGGTGTTGCTGGATCTGGGGCCAACGTCCTGACTTTC.

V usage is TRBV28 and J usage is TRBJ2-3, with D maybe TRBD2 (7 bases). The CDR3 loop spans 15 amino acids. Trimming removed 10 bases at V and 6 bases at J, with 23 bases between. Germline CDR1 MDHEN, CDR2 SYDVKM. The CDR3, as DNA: TGTGCCACACAAAGGGGGGGAGTCGGACGGGATACGCAGTATTTT. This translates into CATQRGGVGRDTQYF.

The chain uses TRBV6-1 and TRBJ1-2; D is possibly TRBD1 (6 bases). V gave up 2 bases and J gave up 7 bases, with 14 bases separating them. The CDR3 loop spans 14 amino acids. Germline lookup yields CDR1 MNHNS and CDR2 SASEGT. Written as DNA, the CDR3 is TGTGCCAGCAGTGAAACCTACAGGGCTGGTGGCTACACCTTC. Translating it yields CASSETYRAGGYTF.

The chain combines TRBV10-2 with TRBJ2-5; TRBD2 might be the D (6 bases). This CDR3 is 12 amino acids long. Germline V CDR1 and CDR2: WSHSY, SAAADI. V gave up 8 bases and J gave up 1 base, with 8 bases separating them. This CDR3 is CASAGSQETQYF. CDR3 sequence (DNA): TGCGCCAGCGCCGGGAGCCAAGAGACCCAGTACTTC.

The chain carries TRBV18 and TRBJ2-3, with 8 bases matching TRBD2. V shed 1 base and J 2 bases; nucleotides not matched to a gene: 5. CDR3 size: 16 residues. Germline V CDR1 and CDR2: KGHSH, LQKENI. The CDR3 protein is CASSPLSSGFTDTQYF. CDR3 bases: TGTGCCAGCTCACCACTGTCTAGCGGGTTCACAGATACGCAGTATTTT.

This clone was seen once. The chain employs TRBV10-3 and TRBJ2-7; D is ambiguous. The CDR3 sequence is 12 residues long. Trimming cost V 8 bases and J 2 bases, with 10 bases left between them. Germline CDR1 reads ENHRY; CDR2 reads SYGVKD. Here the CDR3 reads CAIGQITYEQYF. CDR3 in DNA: TGTGCCATCGGCCAGATTACCTACGAGCAGTACTTC.

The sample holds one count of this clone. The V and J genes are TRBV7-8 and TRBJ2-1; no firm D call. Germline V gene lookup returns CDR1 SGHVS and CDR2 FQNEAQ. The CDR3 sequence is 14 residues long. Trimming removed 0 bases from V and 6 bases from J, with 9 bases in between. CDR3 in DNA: TGTGCCAGCAGCTTAGCCGGCATCCGCAATGAGCAGTTCTTC. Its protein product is CASSLAGIRNEQFF.

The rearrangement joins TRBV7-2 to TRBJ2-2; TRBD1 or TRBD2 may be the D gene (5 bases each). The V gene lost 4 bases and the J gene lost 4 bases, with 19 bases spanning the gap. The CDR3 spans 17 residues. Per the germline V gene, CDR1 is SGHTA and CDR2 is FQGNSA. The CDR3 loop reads CASSSPLGTLVTGELFF. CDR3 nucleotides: TGTGCCAGCAGCTCCCCCCTAGGGACGCTGGTCACCGGGGAGCTGTTTTTT.